These 10 T cell receptor beta chains were all obtained from the same sample, sequenced in a study of PD-1 blockade in classical Hodgkin lymphoma. Clones were sequenced by immunoSEQ multiplex PCR, and TCRdb holds only the in-frame ones, with some missing. The table has fewer than 30,000 clones, less than 90% seen once; the top ten hold 21%. Relapse was seen in all patients after autologous stem cell transplantation, and brentuximab vedotin exposure was variable. Sequenced here: peripheral blood mononuclear cells (PBMCs), sampled before the second cycle of nivolumab. The receptors were gathered from a human donor with classical Hodgkin lymphoma.

The V and J genes are TRBV27 and TRBJ2-3; D remains unclear. The CDR3 contains 13 residues. Germline V gene sequence: CDR1 MNHEY, CDR2 SMNVEV (reference sequence). Deletions cut 2 bases from V and 1 base from J, with 4 bases between. CDR3 amino acids: CASSLRGTDTQYF. CDR3 nucleotide sequence: TGTGCCAGCAGTTTAAGGGGCACAGATACGCAGTATTTT.

The genes are TRBV4-1 and TRBJ2-1; 8 bases are shared with TRBD2. Germline V gene data show CDR1 as MGHRA and CDR2 as YSYEKL. V shed 3 bases, J shed 4 bases, and the junction held 2 bases outside the gene matches. This CDR3 comprises 14 residues. The CDR3 spells CASSQGLGYNEQFF. As DNA, the CDR3 is TGCGCCAGCAGCCAGGGACTAGGTTACAATGAGCAGTTCTTC.

The chain joins TRBV7-9 to TRBJ2-3; D unclear. The CDR3 runs to 16 residues. Germline CDR1 is SEHNR and CDR2 is FQNEAQ (reference sequence). Deletions cut 1 base from V and 4 bases from J, with 15 bases between. CDR3 sequence (DNA): TGTGCCAGCAGCTTAGTTGGGGTTAGAGAGTCAGATACGCAGTATTTT. It codes for CASSLVGVRESDTQYF.

This clone was recorded a few times. The chain combines TRBV6-5 with TRBJ1-6; D perhaps matches TRBD1 (5 bases). Per germline, CDR1 MNHEY and CDR2 SVGAGI. V was shortened by 8 bases and J by 8 bases, with 13 bases between the two germline ends. CDR3 length: 13 residues. As DNA, the CDR3 is TGTGCCAGCTGGGACCCGTGGGATTCACCCCTCCACTTT. Protein: CASWDPWDSPLHF.

The chain carries TRBV19 and TRBJ1-5, with no clear D. The V and J ends lost 3 bases and 9 bases respectively, with 12 bases between them. This CDR3 contains 13 residues. In germline, CDR1 is LNHDA, CDR2 SQIVND (reference sequence). The CDR3 region has the DNA TGTGCCAGTAGTATCCGGGAAGTCACGCCCCAGCATTTT. This gives the protein CASSIREVTPQHF.

With respect to this clone: Within the sample, other DNA sequences also encode this same CDR3. Here the CDR3 DNA reads TGTGCCAGCAGTGAAGCGGGAGGCACAGATACGCAGTATTTT. Translation: CASSEAGGTDTQYF. The chain has TRBV6-4 and TRBJ2-3; TRBD2 matches at 8 bases. V trimming: 3 bases; J trimming: 1 base; junction bases outside the gene matches: 0. The CDR3 spans 14 residues. Germline CDR1 and CDR2: MRHNA and SNTAGT.

In its sample, this clone ranks as medium-sized. V gene TRBV27 combines with J gene TRBJ1-2; no clear D. V lost 4 bases and J 4 bases, leaving 10 bases between the germline ends. CDR1 MNHEY and CDR2 SMNVEV come from the germline V gene (reference sequence). This CDR3 region has 13 residues. The CDR3, as DNA: TGTGCCAGCAGTTCTCGGAACGGCTATGGCTACACCTTC. Its protein product is CASSSRNGYGYTF.

The chain joins TRBV25-1 to TRBJ1-5; D is perhaps TRBD1 (6 bases). Germline V lookup: CDR1 MGHDK, CDR2 SYGVNS. CDR3 size: 13 residues. Trimming removed 4 bases at V and 9 bases at J, with 13 bases between. CDR3 sequence (DNA): TGTGCCAGCAGTGGATCCGGGGGGCTGCCCCAGCATTTT. This encodes CASSGSGGLPQHF.

A few counts support this clone. This rearrangement joins TRBV6-6 to TRBJ2-7; 9 bases agree with TRBD2. CDR1 is MNHNY and CDR2 is SVGAGI in the germline V gene (reference sequence). This CDR3 has 14 amino acids. V trimming: 4 bases; J trimming: 3 bases; junction bases outside the gene matches: 4. DNA of the CDR3: TGTGCCAGCAGTTCTAGCGGGATTTACTACGAGCAGTACTTC. Translating it yields CASSSSGIYYEQYF.

The V and J genes are TRBV10-3 and TRBJ1-1; D is ambiguous. The CDR3 totals 13 residues. Trimming shortened V by 4 bases and J by 4 bases, and 10 bases separated the two germline ends. Germline CDR1 reads ENHRY; CDR2 reads SYGVKD. CDR3 sequence: CAISGGRATEAFF. The CDR3 coding sequence is TGTGCCATCAGTGGAGGTCGGGCCACTGAAGCTTTCTTT.